These T cell receptor beta chains were read from a single sample in a study of T cell responses to AZD1222 COVID-19 vaccine. Some clones are missing from TCRdb's copy, which holds only in-frame ones; the method was immunoSEQ multiplex PCR. Among 200,000 or so clones listed, about nine tenths were seen once. Material: peripheral blood, obtained on day 0 of MenACWY control vaccination. Every receptor here comes from an adult in good health. Each CDR3 is given with its conserved first and last residue. The order of the fields is J gene, D gene, clone size, V gene, CDR3 protein, CDR3 DNA. A D gene is named only where the DNA matches it firmly. Rows may omit the clone size; those that give it use once, few, many or a size class.

j_gene: TRBJ1-1; d_gene: -; abundance: once; v_gene: TRBV29-1; CDR3aa: CSGRDTEAFF; CDR3nt: TGCAGCGGCCGCGACACTGAAGCTTTCTTT
j_gene: TRBJ2-4; d_gene: -; abundance: -; v_gene: TRBV27; CDR3aa: CASSLFGAGLAKNIQYF; CDR3nt: TGTGCCAGCAGTTTATTCGGAGCGGGCCTAGCCAAAAACATTCAGTACTTC
j_gene: TRBJ1-1; d_gene: -; abundance: -; v_gene: TRBV7-9; CDR3aa: CASSLQRNTEAFF; CDR3nt: TGTGCCAGCAGCTTACAGAGAAACACTGAAGCTTTCTTT
j_gene: TRBJ2-1; d_gene: TRBD2; abundance: -; v_gene: TRBV2; CDR3aa: CASDGGGGSDNEQFF; CDR3nt: TGTGCCAGCGATGGCGGGGGGGGTTCTGACAATGAGCAGTTCTTC
j_gene: TRBJ1-2; d_gene: -; abundance: -; v_gene: TRBV14; CDR3aa: CASSQQPFYGYTF; CDR3nt: TGTGCCAGCAGCCAACAGCCTTTCTATGGCTACACCTTC
j_gene: TRBJ2-4; d_gene: -; abundance: -; v_gene: TRBV2; CDR3aa: CASSVSIPSIQYF; CDR3nt: TGTGCCAGCAGTGTATCCATCCCCAGCATTCAGTACTTC
j_gene: TRBJ2-7; d_gene: -; abundance: -; v_gene: TRBV27; CDR3aa: CASSLWATNEQYF; CDR3nt: TGTGCCAGCAGTTTATGGGCCACTAACGAGCAGTACTTC
j_gene: TRBJ2-7; d_gene: -; abundance: -; v_gene: TRBV2; CDR3aa: CASSESRGTSYEQYF; CDR3nt: TGTGCCAGCAGTGAGTCTAGAGGGACATCCTACGAGCAGTACTTC
j_gene: TRBJ1-2; d_gene: -; abundance: -; v_gene: TRBV7-8; CDR3aa: CASSPTRRGGYTF; CDR3nt: TGTGCCAGCAGCCCAACTAGGCGCGGTGGCTACACCTTC
j_gene: TRBJ1-5; d_gene: -; abundance: -; v_gene: TRBV2; CDR3aa: CASSYEQGYNQPQHF; CDR3nt: TGTGCCAGCAGTTACGAACAGGGTTACAATCAGCCCCAGCATTTT
j_gene: TRBJ2-7; d_gene: -; abundance: -; v_gene: TRBV15; CDR3aa: CATSRVIEGRESYEQYF; CDR3nt: TGTGCCACCAGCAGAGTAATTGAGGGTCGGGAGTCCTACGAGCAGTACTTC
j_gene: TRBJ1-5; d_gene: -; abundance: -; v_gene: TRBV30; CDR3aa: CAWSGGTFSNQPQHF; CDR3nt: TGTGCCTGGAGTGGGGGGACCTTTAGCAATCAGCCCCAGCATTTT
j_gene: TRBJ2-7; d_gene: TRBD2; abundance: -; v_gene: TRBV5-1; CDR3aa: CASSPWTSGGSNEQYF; CDR3nt: TGCGCCAGCAGCCCCTGGACTAGCGGGGGGTCCAACGAGCAGTACTTC
j_gene: TRBJ1-5; d_gene: -; abundance: -; v_gene: TRBV6-6; CDR3aa: CASTRHSNQPQHF; CDR3nt: TGTGCCAGCACGCGGCATAGCAATCAGCCCCAGCATTTT
j_gene: TRBJ2-7; d_gene: TRBD1; abundance: -; v_gene: TRBV4-3; CDR3aa: CASSQDRTGVSYEQYF; CDR3nt: TGCGCCAGCAGCCAAGATCGGACAGGGGTCTCCTACGAGCAGTACTTC
j_gene: TRBJ2-5; d_gene: -; abundance: -; v_gene: TRBV5-1; CDR3aa: CASSLGRKETQYF; CDR3nt: TGCGCCAGCAGCTTGGGACGGAAAGAGACCCAGTACTTC
j_gene: TRBJ2-3; d_gene: TRBD1; abundance: -; v_gene: TRBV5-1; CDR3aa: CASSLEGTGGFDTQYF; CDR3nt: TGCGCCAGCAGCTTGGAGGGGACAGGGGGATTCGATACGCAGTATTTT